The clone carrying this T cell receptor (beta chain) appeared a few times. CDR3 length: 18 residues. Per the germline V gene, CDR1 is MGHRA and CDR2 is YSYEKL. V lost 3 bases to trimming and J lost 1 base; unmatched junction nucleotides: 9. This specimen comes from a study of blood T cell repertoires in COVID-19. Across the study: PBMCs, B-cell-depleted T cells, or T cells provided the cDNA or gDNA that made up the material.

Original analysis: Reference gene primer amplification gave estimated nucleated cell counts. Method: immunoSEQ multiplex PCR; TCRdb's copy keeps in-frame clones and lacks some. D and trimming were read from the DNA, whereas the V and J calls and clone size are those reported in that table. The data contain 130,000 to 150,000 clones, around nine tenths of them singletons. The source material was peripheral blood. The TCR comes from a woman in her forties or fifties with active or convalescent COVID-19. The chain has TRBV4-1 and TRBJ2-3; 11 bases are a match to TRBD2. CDR3 nucleotide sequence: TGCGCCAGCAGCCAGACAAACCCACTAGCGGGGGGCACAGATACGCAGTATTTT. It yields the protein CASSQTNPLAGGTDTQYF.